These T cell receptor beta chains were read from a single sample in a study of blood T cell repertoires in COVID-19. Here immunoSEQ multiplex PCR was the method, and the copy in TCRdb shows in-frame clones only, minus some. The sample holds under 400,000 clones, roughly 86% seen once. What was sequenced was PBMCs or T cells enriched from blood (not recorded which). These receptors all stem from a man aged 40-49 years in a cohort exposed to, infected with or recovered from COVID-19 (not recorded which). Both conserved end residues are part of each CDR3. The order of the fields is J gene, clone size, V gene, D gene, CDR3 DNA, CDR3 protein. A D gene is named only where the DNA matches it firmly. Not every row has a clone size; where given, it reads once, few, many or a size class.

j_gene: TRBJ1-5; abundance: .; v_gene: TRBV23-1; d_gene: .; CDR3nt: TGCGCCAGCAGTCAATCGAGCGGTGACGATAGCAATCAGCCCCAGCATTTT; CDR3aa: CASSQSSGDDSNQPQHF
j_gene: TRBJ2-3; abundance: .; v_gene: TRBV10-2; d_gene: TRBD2; CDR3nt: TGCGCCAGCAGTGATGGACTAGCGGGGTACACAGATACGCAGTATTTT; CDR3aa: CASSDGLAGYTDTQYF
j_gene: TRBJ2-3; abundance: once; v_gene: TRBV7-9; d_gene: TRBD2; CDR3nt: TGTGCCAGCAGCCGTGCGGTAGCGGGAGACACAGATACGCAGTATTTT; CDR3aa: CASSRAVAGDTDTQYF
j_gene: TRBJ2-1; abundance: .; v_gene: TRBV19; d_gene: TRBD2; CDR3nt: TGTGCCAGTTCGAGGCTAGCGGGCTCCTACAATGAGCAGTTCTTC; CDR3aa: CASSRLAGSYNEQFF
j_gene: TRBJ1-1; abundance: .; v_gene: TRBV6-5; d_gene: .; CDR3nt: TGTGCCAGCAGTTCCCGAGACAGCGCTTTCGCTGAAGCTTTCTTT; CDR3aa: CASSSRDSAFAEAFF
j_gene: TRBJ1-1; abundance: .; v_gene: TRBV5-1; d_gene: .; CDR3nt: TGCGCCAGCAGCTTGGGCCAGGGAATGAACACTGAAGCTTTCTTT; CDR3aa: CASSLGQGMNTEAFF
j_gene: TRBJ1-1; abundance: .; v_gene: TRBV30; d_gene: .; CDR3nt: TGTGCCTGGAGTGTTTCAGGCGTACGTATCTTT; CDR3aa: CAWSVSGVRIF
j_gene: TRBJ1-3; abundance: .; v_gene: TRBV30; d_gene: .; CDR3nt: TGTGCCTGGAGTCCAGGGCAAGGAAACACCATATATTTT; CDR3aa: CAWSPGQGNTIYF
j_gene: TRBJ2-1; abundance: .; v_gene: TRBV3-1/TRBV3-2; d_gene: .; CDR3nt: TGTGCCAGCAGCCAAGATCGTCGCCCGTCCCCTCGGAATGAGCAGTTCTTC; CDR3aa: CASSQDRRPSPRNEQFF
j_gene: TRBJ2-2; abundance: .; v_gene: TRBV7-9; d_gene: TRBD1; CDR3nt: TGTGCCAGCAGCTTGGGACAGACGAACACCGGGGAGCTGTTTTTT; CDR3aa: CASSLGQTNTGELFF
j_gene: TRBJ1-4; abundance: few; v_gene: TRBV19; d_gene: .; CDR3nt: TGTGCCAGTAGTATCAGGGAAAGAAGGAAACTGTTTTTT; CDR3aa: CASSIRERRKLFF
j_gene: TRBJ1-3; abundance: .; v_gene: TRBV18; d_gene: .; CDR3nt: TGTGCCAGCTCACCACCCCAACTCAACTCGGGAAACACCATATATTTT; CDR3aa: CASSPPQLNSGNTIYF
j_gene: TRBJ1-3; abundance: .; v_gene: TRBV5-1; d_gene: .; CDR3nt: TGCGCCAGCAGCTTGCAGCAGGCCACTAGCTCTGGAAACACCATATATTTT; CDR3aa: CASSLQQATSSGNTIYF
j_gene: TRBJ1-2; abundance: .; v_gene: TRBV2; d_gene: .; CDR3nt: TGTGCCAGCAAAGGGGTCTATGGCTACACCTTC; CDR3aa: CASKGVYGYTF
j_gene: TRBJ2-1; abundance: .; v_gene: TRBV19; d_gene: .; CDR3nt: TGTGCCAGTAGTATATTCTTGGGGTTTGAGGGCAATGAGCAGTTCTTC; CDR3aa: CASSIFLGFEGNEQFF
j_gene: TRBJ2-7; abundance: .; v_gene: TRBV27; d_gene: TRBD2; CDR3nt: TGTGCCAGCAGAAACGGCGGCGGGAGGGCCAACGAGCAGTACTTC; CDR3aa: CASRNGGGRANEQYF
j_gene: TRBJ2-7; abundance: .; v_gene: TRBV4-1; d_gene: .; CDR3nt: TGCGCCAGCAGCCAAGAAGCCGCGAGGGTGCAGTACTTC; CDR3aa: CASSQEAARVQYF
j_gene: TRBJ2-6; abundance: .; v_gene: TRBV5-4; d_gene: .; CDR3nt: TGTGCCAGCAGCTTGCCCAGCTCTGGGGCCAACGTCCTGACTTTC; CDR3aa: CASSLPSSGANVLTF
j_gene: TRBJ1-4; abundance: once; v_gene: TRBV7-8; d_gene: TRBD1; CDR3nt: TGTGCCAGCAGCTTAGAAGACAGGGGCTGGGAAAAACTGTTTTTT; CDR3aa: CASSLEDRGWEKLFF
j_gene: TRBJ1-5; abundance: once; v_gene: TRBV19; d_gene: TRBD1; CDR3nt: TGTGCCAGTAGAGGGCAGGGGGATCAGCCCCAGCATTTT; CDR3aa: CASRGQGDQPQHF
j_gene: TRBJ2-3; abundance: .; v_gene: TRBV25-1; d_gene: TRBD2; CDR3nt: TGTGCCAGCAGTGTACTACTAGCGGGAGCGGCAGATACGCAGTATTTT; CDR3aa: CASSVLLAGAADTQYF
j_gene: TRBJ1-6; abundance: .; v_gene: TRBV3-1/TRBV3-2; d_gene: .; CDR3nt: TGTGCCAGCAGCCAGAAGAGGGCAAATTCACCCCTCCACTTT; CDR3aa: CASSQKRANSPLHF
j_gene: TRBJ2-7; abundance: .; v_gene: TRBV5-1; d_gene: TRBD1; CDR3nt: TGCGCCAGCAGCTTCGAGACAGGGGGCCCCTACGAGCAGTACTTC; CDR3aa: CASSFETGGPYEQYF
j_gene: TRBJ2-7; abundance: .; v_gene: TRBV2; d_gene: .; CDR3nt: TGTGCCAGCAGTGACGCCTACGAGCAGTACTTC; CDR3aa: CASSDAYEQYF
j_gene: TRBJ1-2; abundance: once; v_gene: TRBV11-2; d_gene: TRBD1; CDR3nt: TGTGCCAGCAGCTTAGACGGACAGGGAAGGTATGGCTACACCTTC; CDR3aa: CASSLDGQGRYGYTF
j_gene: TRBJ2-2; abundance: .; v_gene: TRBV19; d_gene: .; CDR3nt: TGTGCCAGTAGTGCTACGAACACCGGGGAGCTGTTTTTT; CDR3aa: CASSATNTGELFF
j_gene: TRBJ1-2; abundance: .; v_gene: TRBV30; d_gene: TRBD1; CDR3nt: TGTGCCTGGAAGGCAGGGGGGAACTATGGCTACACCTTC; CDR3aa: CAWKAGGNYGYTF
j_gene: TRBJ2-7; abundance: once; v_gene: TRBV3-1/TRBV3-2; d_gene: TRBD2; CDR3nt: TGTGCCAGCAGCCCCCGTGAGAGCGGGAGGGGTCTCGAGCAGTACTTC; CDR3aa: CASSPRESGRGLEQYF
j_gene: TRBJ2-2; abundance: .; v_gene: TRBV7-2; d_gene: TRBD1; CDR3nt: TGTGCCAGCAGCCGGACAGGGGGCGCCGGCACCGGGGAGCTGTTTTTT; CDR3aa: CASSRTGGAGTGELFF
j_gene: TRBJ2-3; abundance: .; v_gene: TRBV20-1; d_gene: TRBD2; CDR3nt: TGCAGTGCTAGTTACGGACAGACTAGCGGGGGCACAGATACGCAGTATTTT; CDR3aa: CSASYGQTSGGTDTQYF
j_gene: TRBJ2-7; abundance: once; v_gene: TRBV5-1; d_gene: TRBD1; CDR3nt: TGCGCCAGCAGGGAAGGACAGGGGTTGTACGAGCAGTACTTC; CDR3aa: CASREGQGLYEQYF
j_gene: TRBJ2-7; abundance: .; v_gene: TRBV7-8; d_gene: TRBD2; CDR3nt: TGTGCCAGCAGCTCCAATAGCGGGAGAGGGGCCTACGAGCAGTACTTC; CDR3aa: CASSSNSGRGAYEQYF
j_gene: TRBJ1-5; abundance: .; v_gene: TRBV9; d_gene: .; CDR3nt: TGTGCCAGCAGCGTAGTAGTGATGGGGAGGGAAGGCAATCAGCCCCAGCATTTT; CDR3aa: CASSVVVMGREGNQPQHF
j_gene: TRBJ2-7; abundance: .; v_gene: TRBV6-5; d_gene: TRBD1; CDR3nt: TGTGCCAGCCGATATGGGACAGGCTACGAGCAGTACTTC; CDR3aa: CASRYGTGYEQYF
j_gene: TRBJ2-7; abundance: .; v_gene: TRBV7-2; d_gene: TRBD2; CDR3nt: TGTGCCAGCTTCGGGGTAGCGGGAGGATCCTACGAGCAGTACTTC; CDR3aa: CASFGVAGGSYEQYF
j_gene: TRBJ1-2; abundance: .; v_gene: TRBV30; d_gene: TRBD1; CDR3nt: TGTGCCTGGAGCCCTAAAATGGGGGGGACAGGGAAGTCAAACTATGGCTACACCTTC; CDR3aa: CAWSPKMGGTGKSNYGYTF
j_gene: TRBJ2-5; abundance: .; v_gene: TRBV5-1; d_gene: .; CDR3nt: TGCGCCAGCAGCTTCTCGGGCGGGATCCAAGAGACCCAGTACTTC; CDR3aa: CASSFSGGIQETQYF
j_gene: TRBJ1-1; abundance: many; v_gene: TRBV3-1/TRBV3-2; d_gene: .; CDR3nt: TGTGCCAGCAGCCCCTCGGACCTCGCGCGGGGCACTGAAGCTTTCTTT; CDR3aa: CASSPSDLARGTEAFF
j_gene: TRBJ2-3; abundance: .; v_gene: TRBV9; d_gene: TRBD2; CDR3nt: TGTGCCAGCAGCTCCCGGCCGGGAGGGGCGGCGTGGAACACAGATACGCAGTATTTT; CDR3aa: CASSSRPGGAAWNTDTQYF
j_gene: TRBJ1-1; abundance: .; v_gene: TRBV11-3; d_gene: .; CDR3nt: TGTGCCAGCAGCTTAGACAGGGGGAACACTGAAGCTTTCTTT; CDR3aa: CASSLDRGNTEAFF
j_gene: TRBJ2-3; abundance: .; v_gene: TRBV18; d_gene: .; CDR3nt: TGTGCCAGCGGAGAGGTGCTAGTTGGCACAGATACGCAGTATTTT; CDR3aa: CASGEVLVGTDTQYF
j_gene: TRBJ1-5; abundance: .; v_gene: TRBV6-2/TRBV6-3; d_gene: .; CDR3nt: TGTGCCAGCAGTTACCCTACCTTGAGGGTAAATAGCAATCAGCCCCAGCATTTT; CDR3aa: CASSYPTLRVNSNQPQHF
j_gene: TRBJ1-2; abundance: .; v_gene: TRBV28; d_gene: .; CDR3nt: TGTGCCAGCAGTTTATCCATTAGGGGGTCTAACTATGGCTACACCTTC; CDR3aa: CASSLSIRGSNYGYTF
j_gene: TRBJ2-7; abundance: .; v_gene: TRBV10-3; d_gene: TRBD1; CDR3nt: TGTGCCATCAGTGAAGGACAGGGGGGCCCCGGGCTGGGCGAGCAGTACTTC; CDR3aa: CAISEGQGGPGLGEQYF
j_gene: TRBJ2-6; abundance: .; v_gene: TRBV5-1; d_gene: .; CDR3nt: TGCGCCAGCAGCCCCGGACAGTTTTCTGGGGCCAACGTCCTGACTTTC; CDR3aa: CASSPGQFSGANVLTF
j_gene: TRBJ1-1; abundance: .; v_gene: TRBV19; d_gene: TRBD1; CDR3nt: TGTGCCAGTAGTATCCAGGGGGGAATGAACACTGAAGCTTTCTTT; CDR3aa: CASSIQGGMNTEAFF
j_gene: TRBJ2-2; abundance: .; v_gene: TRBV19; d_gene: TRBD1; CDR3nt: TGTGCCAGTAGGGTCCCGGGACAGGGGACCGGGGAGCTGTTTTTT; CDR3aa: CASRVPGQGTGELFF
j_gene: TRBJ2-3; abundance: .; v_gene: TRBV30; d_gene: TRBD2; CDR3nt: TGTGCCTGGAGTGTAAGCGGGAGTTTGTCAGATACGCAGTATTTT; CDR3aa: CAWSVSGSLSDTQYF
j_gene: TRBJ2-7; abundance: .; v_gene: TRBV7-9; d_gene: .; CDR3nt: TGTGCCAGCAGCTTAGGTGGAGCTTCCTACGAGCAGTACTTC; CDR3aa: CASSLGGASYEQYF